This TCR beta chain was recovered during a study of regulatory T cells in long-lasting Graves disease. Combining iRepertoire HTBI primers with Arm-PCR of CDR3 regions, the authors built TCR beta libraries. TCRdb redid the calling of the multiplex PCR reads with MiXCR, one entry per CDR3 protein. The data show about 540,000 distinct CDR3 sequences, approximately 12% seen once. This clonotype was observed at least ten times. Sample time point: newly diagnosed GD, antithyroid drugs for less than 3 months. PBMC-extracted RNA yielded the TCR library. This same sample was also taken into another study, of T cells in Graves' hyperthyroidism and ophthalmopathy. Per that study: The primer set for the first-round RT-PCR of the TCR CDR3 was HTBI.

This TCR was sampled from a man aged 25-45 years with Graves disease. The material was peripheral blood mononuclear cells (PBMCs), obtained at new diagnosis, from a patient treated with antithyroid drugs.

CDR3 in DNA: TGCAGCGTTGGGCAGGGGATGAGGTCCTACGAGCAGTACTTC. Protein sequence: CSVGQGMRSYEQYF. The chain is built from TRBV29-1 and TRBJ2-7; TRBD1 is a possible D gene (6 bases). Germline-derived CDR1 and CDR2 are SQVTM and ANQGSEA. Trimming cost V 4 bases and J 1 base, with 14 bases left between them. The CDR3 length is 14 residues.